One sample yielded the 8 T cell receptor beta chains listed below, sequenced in a study of regulatory T cells in long-lasting Graves disease. This sample's time point: persistent/refractory GD, antithyroid drugs over 5 years with positive TRAb. PBMC-derived RNA was used for the TCR library. For TCR beta, libraries came from iRepertoire HTBI primers and Arm-PCR of CDR3 regions. MiXCR was run by TCRdb on the multiplex PCR reads, yielding one entry per CDR3 protein. The sample includes 300,000 to 500,000 distinct CDR3 sequences, around 20% of them seen just once. Sample: peripheral blood mononuclear cells (PBMCs), taken when the disease was refractory, from a patient treated with antithyroid drugs. Receptor source: a female donor with Graves disease.

This clonotype was picked up many times. This rearrangement joins TRBV12-3 or TRBV12-4 to TRBJ1-1; 7 bases fit TRBD1. The CDR3 sequence is 13 residues long. V was clipped by 6 bases and J by 3 bases; unmatched bases: 4. The CDR3: CASSPDRDTEAFF. The CDR3 DNA follows: TGTGCCAGCAGCCCCGACAGGGACACTGAAGCTTTCTTT.

This clonotype was seen only a few times. This rearrangement joins TRBV20-1 to TRBJ1-4; the D gene is possibly TRBD1 (5 bases). Germline V lookup: CDR1 DFQATT, CDR2 SNEGSKA (reference sequence). The ends were cut back, 2 bases at V and 7 bases at J, with 8 bases in the middle. CDR3 length: 12 residues. The CDR3 region has the DNA TGCAGTGCTAGAACCGGGGGTGAAAAACTGTTTTTT. Its protein is CSARTGGEKLFF.

The chain combines TRBV19 with TRBJ2-1; 8 bases map to TRBD2. V dropped 3 bases and J dropped 4; count of bases not matched to a gene: 5. Germline assignment: CDR1 LNHDA and CDR2 SQIVND (reference sequence). CDR3 length: 15 residues. For the CDR3, the DNA is TGTGCCAGTAGTATTCGGCCTAGCGGGTACAATGAGCAGTTCTTC. This codes for CASSIRPSGYNEQFF.

The chain is built from TRBV6-1 and TRBJ2-7; possibly TRBD2 for D (5 bases). The CDR3 runs to 16 residues. V lost 6 bases to trimming and J lost 6 bases, with 24 bases between them. Per the germline V gene, CDR1 is MNHNS and CDR2 is SASEGT. CDR3 nucleotide sequence: TGTGCCAGCAGCCTCGTAATCGCGACTACCGCGTGCGAGCAGTACTTC. Translation: CASSLVIATTACEQYF.

The V and J genes are TRBV19 and TRBJ1-4, with 7 bases matching TRBD1. Looked up from germline, CDR1 is LNHDA and CDR2 is SQIVND (reference sequence). The CDR3 has 15 amino acids. The V gene end was trimmed by 6 bases and the J gene end by 7 bases; junction bases not matched to a gene: 11. CDR3 amino acids: CASSQNDRALEKLFF. CDR3 sequence (DNA): TGTGCCAGTAGCCAAAACGACAGGGCCCTTGAAAAACTGTTTTTT.

This clonotype was observed a handful of times. V usage is TRBV7-2 and J usage is TRBJ1-5; D call uncertain. Deletions cut 1 base from V and 0 bases from J, with 13 bases between. The CDR3 has 17 amino acids. CDR1 is SGHTA, CDR2 FQGNSA, per germline. CDR3 protein: CASSLGFAPNSNQPQHF. CDR3 nucleotides: TGTGCCAGCAGCTTAGGATTTGCGCCTAATAGCAATCAGCCCCAGCATTTT.

This clonotype showed up just a few times. The chain recombines TRBV27 with TRBJ2-2; 7 bases map to TRBD1. Trimming cost V 8 bases and J 6 bases; bases outside gene matches: 15. Germline assignment: CDR1 MNHEY and CDR2 SMNVEV (reference sequence). The CDR3 has 16 residues. Here the CDR3 reads CASRPDRAKRAGELFF. The CDR3 bases are TGTGCCAGCCGGCCCGACAGGGCTAAGAGGGCCGGGGAGCTGTTTTTT.

There are many counts of this clonotype. The V and J genes are TRBV2 and TRBJ1-1, with no clear D. This CDR3 comprises 13 residues. With 9 bases removed from V and 0 bases from J, the gap between germline ends came to 11 bases. Germline V gene data show CDR1 as SNHLY and CDR2 as FYNNEI. CDR3 nucleotide sequence: TGTGCCAGTAGGGTTTTCATGAACACTGAAGCTTTCTTT. Translated: CASRVFMNTEAFF.